This TCR beta chain was retrieved from a study of T cells in Graves' hyperthyroidism and ophthalmopathy. The source material, RNA transcripts, was used to amplify TCR beta CDR3 regions. HTBI primers drove first-round RT-PCR of the TCR CDR3. From the multiplex PCR reads, TCRdb called clonotypes with MiXCR, one entry per CDR3 protein. Among 300,000 to 350,000 distinct CDR3 sequences listed, 15% to 20% were seen once. The table lists this clonotype with many counts. There are 13 residues in the CDR3. CDR1 is SNHLY and CDR2 is FYNNEI in the germline V gene. Trimming cost V 7 bases and J 4 bases, with 13 bases left between them.

This TCR was sampled from a middle-aged woman with Graves' ophthalmopathy. The sample comprised blood. V is TRBV2 and J is TRBJ1-1, with D perhaps matching TRBD1 (5 bases). CDR3 DNA: TGTGCCAGCATCGGGACGGGCGGCACTGAAGCTTTCTTT. Residues: CASIGTGGTEAFF.